Below, 27 T cell receptor beta chains from the same sample are listed, as sequenced in a study of cytomegalovirus exposure and HLA in healthy donors listed by TCRdb under 2017. The library came from the immunoSEQ multiplex PCR assay. For the multiplex PCR, a mixture combining 60 forward primers for TCR Vbeta segments and 13 reverse primers for TCR Jbeta segments was used. The table was pulled from immuneACCESS by TCRdb, which kept in-frame rearrangements only. Such tables lose some clones; where checked, under half of the loss comes from unresolved V genes, and the rest has no known cause. The sample records under 150,000 clones, roughly four fifths of which are singletons. Of the sample, roughly 3.4% is held by the ten largest clones. Sequenced input: PBMCs. Receptors originate from a male donor in good health and CMV-seronegative.

The chain links TRBV5-4 to TRBJ2-3; a weak D match, TRBD1 (5 bases). CDR1 and CDR2 (germline): SGHNT, YYREEE (reference sequence). This CDR3 is built from 14 residues. V lost 3 bases and J 4 bases, leaving 12 bases between the germline ends. The CDR3 coding sequence is TGTGCCAGCAGCTCCCAGGGTGGCGCAGATACGCAGTATTTT. Translated, it gives CASSSQGGADTQYF. Together with reference TRBV5-4 and TRBJ2-3, the CDR3 gives the full variable domain: ETGVTQSPTHLIKTRGQQVTLRCSSQSGHNTVSWYQQALGQGPQFIFQYYREEENGRGNFPPRFSGLQFPNYSSELNVNALELDDSALYLCASSSQGGADTQYFGPGTRLTVL.

CDR3 sequence (DNA): TGTGCCAGTCAGCGATCAGGGGGCAGCTCCTACGAGCAGTACTTC. It codes for CASQRSGGSSYEQYF. The chain couples TRBV19 to TRBJ2-7; 8 positions match TRBD1. The V gene end was trimmed by 8 bases and the J gene end by 0 bases; junction bases not matched to a gene: 9. Germline loops: CDR1 LNHDA, CDR2 SQIVND (reference sequence). The CDR3 covers 15 residues. Variable domain in full (rest from reference TRBV19 and TRBJ2-7): DGGITQSPKYLFRKEGQNVTLSCEQNLNHDAMYWYRQDPGQGLRLIYYSQIVNDFQKGDIAEGYSVSREKKESFPLTVTSAQKNPTAFYLCASQRSGGSSYEQYFGPGTRLTVT.

This clone was detected once. The CDR3: CASSRTRTGGTGELFF. The CDR3 bases are TGTGCCAGCAGCCGCACGCGTACGGGGGGCACCGGGGAGCTGTTTTTT. The V and J genes are TRBV5-8 and TRBJ2-2; the match to TRBD2 covers 7 bases. Germline V gene data show CDR1 as SGHTS and CDR2 as YDEGEE. This CDR3 is 16 amino acids long. The trim removed 4 bases at V and 4 bases at J, leaving 10 bases unmatched.

J is TRBJ2-7 and V is TRBV25-1; D gene uncertain. CDR3 size: 12 residues. V dropped 3 bases and J dropped 3 bases, with 6 bases sitting between them. The germline V gene has CDR1 MGHDK and CDR2 SYGVNS. The CDR3 nucleotides are TGTGCCAGCAGTGACCGAGACTACGAGCAGTACTTC. This encodes CASSDRDYEQYF.

This clone was seen only a few times. The chain employs TRBV5-4 and TRBJ2-2, with unresolved D. The germline V gene has CDR1 SGHNT and CDR2 YYREEE (reference sequence). This CDR3 region has 12 residues. Trimming stripped 0 bases from V and 7 bases from J, with 4 bases between. CDR3 DNA: TGTGCCAGCAGCTTGGCCAACGGGGAGCTGTTTTTT. Encoded protein: CASSLANGELFF.

The rearrangement links TRBV5-1 to TRBJ2-3, with TRBD1 as a possible D gene (5 bases). Germline CDR1 is SGHRS and CDR2 is YFSETQ. V gave up 1 base and J gave up 1 base, with 10 bases separating them. The length of the CDR3 is 15 residues. The CDR3 loop reads CASSLSTGGTDTQYF. As DNA, the CDR3 is TGCGCCAGCAGCTTGTCAACAGGAGGCACAGATACGCAGTATTTT.

V usage is TRBV27 and J usage is TRBJ2-7; TRBD2 matches at 10 bases. Germline CDR1 reads MNHEY; CDR2 reads SMNVEV (reference sequence). The J segment lost 3 bases and the V segment lost 6 bases, leaving 14 bases of the junction unmatched. The CDR3 extends over 17 amino acids. The DNA for the CDR3 is TGTGCCAGCAGCTACATGTTAGCGGGAGGTCCGATCTACGAGCAGTACTTC. Its translation is CASSYMLAGGPIYEQYF.

This clone occurred a few times. DNA for the CDR3: TGTGCCAGCAGCCAAGGAATCGGTGGAGAGGCAGCTGAAGCTTTCTTT. Amino acids: CASSQGIGGEAAEAFF. The V gene is TRBV4-2, the J gene TRBJ1-1; no clear D gene. CDR1 and CDR2 (germline): LGHNA, YNFKEQ. There are 16 residues in the CDR3. V was clipped by 1 base and J by 6 bases, with 18 bases between them.

The chain joins TRBV27 to TRBJ2-2; maybe TRBD2 (6 bases). This CDR3 contains 14 residues. Trimming removed 8 bases from V and 0 bases from J, with 10 bases in between. Germline V gives CDR1 MNHEY, CDR2 SMNVEV (reference sequence). CDR3 nucleotides: TGTGCCAGCGGGAGGCTTGCGAACACCGGGGAGCTGTTTTTT. Translated: CASGRLANTGELFF.

The rearrangement links TRBV30 to TRBJ1-5; TRBD1 aligns across 9 bases. The CDR3 length is 14 residues. With 5 bases clipped from V and 1 base from J, the junction kept 3 bases outside the gene matches. Per the germline V gene, CDR1 is GTSNPN and CDR2 is SVGIG (reference sequence). The CDR3 spells CAWAQGASNQPQHF. CDR3 DNA sequence: TGTGCCTGGGCACAGGGGGCGAGCAATCAGCCCCAGCATTTT. Full variable domain (missing parts from reference TRBV30 and TRBJ1-5): SQTIHQWPATLVQPVGSPLSLECTVEGTSNPNLYWYRQAAGRGLQLLFYSVGIGQISSEVPQNLSASRPQDRQFILSSKKLLLSDSGFYLCAWAQGASNQPQHFGDGTRLSIL.

The chain uses TRBV15 and TRBJ1-2, with a tentative D call TRBD1 (5 bases). V was clipped by 0 bases and J by 8 bases, with 16 bases between them. CDR1 is LNHNV, CDR2 YYDKDF, per germline (reference sequence). There are 15 residues in the CDR3. The CDR3 coding sequence is TGTGCCACCAGCAGAGAACTGGAAGGGGCGGAGGGCTACACCTTC. Its translation is CATSRELEGAEGYTF.

The chain employs TRBV10-3 and TRBJ2-1; TRBD2 aligns across 10 bases. This CDR3 has 14 amino acids. Per the germline V gene, CDR1 is ENHRY and CDR2 is SYGVKD. The J segment lost 4 bases and the V segment lost 11 bases, leaving 8 bases of the junction unmatched. CDR3: CALSTSGAYNEQFF. The CDR3, as DNA: TGTGCCCTCTCAACTAGCGGGGCGTACAATGAGCAGTTCTTC.

The chain employs TRBV5-4 and TRBJ2-1, with D possibly matching TRBD1 (6 bases). Germline lookup yields CDR1 SGHNT and CDR2 YYREEE (reference sequence). The V and J ends lost 0 bases and 5 bases respectively, with 12 bases between them. The CDR3 runs to 15 residues. The CDR3, as DNA: TGTGCCAGCAGCTTGGATCCAGGGGTAGACAATGAGCAGTTCTTC. This encodes CASSLDPGVDNEQFF.

The genes are TRBV10-3 and TRBJ2-7; TRBD2 agrees at 8 bases. The germline gives CDR1 ENHRY, CDR2 SYGVKD. The CDR3 spans 14 residues. V was clipped by 7 bases and J by 5 bases; unmatched bases: 10. CDR3 in DNA: TGTGCCATCAAGCCGGGACTAGAGGGTCACGAGCAGTACTTC. Its translation is CAIKPGLEGHEQYF.

This clone turned up a few times. As DNA, the CDR3 is TGTGCCAGCAGTAACCCCCAGAGGATCTATGGCTACACCTTC. Its protein is CASSNPQRIYGYTF. The chain carries TRBV28 and TRBJ1-2; D uncertain. Germline V gene lookup returns CDR1 MDHEN and CDR2 SYDVKM. The CDR3 spans 14 residues. Trimming took 5 bases from V and 4 from J, leaving 14 bases between them.

The CDR3 loop reads CASSLVIADEQFF. In nucleotides, the CDR3 is TGCGCCAGCAGCTTGGTCATAGCCGATGAGCAGTTCTTC. This sequence joins TRBV5-1 and TRBJ2-1; no clear D gene. The V gene's germline CDR1 is SGHRS and CDR2 YFSETQ. Trimming stripped 0 bases from V and 8 bases from J, with 9 bases between. CDR3 size: 13 residues.

This chain connects TRBV7-2 to TRBJ2-1; TRBD1 agrees at 12 bases. The CDR3 is made up of 17 amino acids. V gave up 5 bases and J gave up 6 bases; unmatched junction bases: 11. The germline CDR1 and CDR2 sequences are SGHTA and FQGNSA. The DNA of the CDR3 is TGTGCCAGCAGCCGGAACCGGGGACAGGGGGCGTCCAATGAGCAGTTCTTC. Translated, it gives CASSRNRGQGASNEQFF.

The V gene is TRBV13, the J gene TRBJ1-2; TRBD1 matches 7 bases. This CDR3 has 13 amino acids. CDR1 is PRHDT and CDR2 is FYEKMQ in the germline V gene (reference sequence). V gave up 4 bases and J gave up 7 bases; unmatched junction bases: 6. The CDR3 sequence: CASSSRTGFGYTF. As DNA, the CDR3 is TGTGCCAGCAGCTCGCGGACAGGCTTTGGCTACACCTTC.

The chain couples TRBV2 to TRBJ2-1; D unclear. This CDR3 contains 18 residues. The germline gives CDR1 SNHLY, CDR2 FYNNEI. V was pared by 0 bases and J by 2 bases, with 17 bases between. The CDR3: CASSEARFITTTYNEQFF. DNA for the CDR3: TGTGCCAGCAGTGAAGCGCGGTTTATAACCACCACCTACAATGAGCAGTTCTTC. The whole variable domain, remainder taken from reference TRBV2 and TRBJ2-1, is EPEVTQTPSHQVTQMGQEVILRCVPISNHLYFYWYRQILGQKVEFLVSFYNNEISEKSEIFDDQFSVERPDGSNFTLKIRSTKLEDSAMYFCASSEARFITTTYNEQFFGPGTRLTVL.

The rearrangement joins TRBV6-1 to TRBJ1-4; the D is unclear. CDR3 length equals 15 residues. Looked up from germline, CDR1 is MNHNS and CDR2 is SASEGT. Trimming stripped 6 bases from V and 7 bases from J, with 18 bases between. CDR3 DNA sequence: TGTGCCAGCAGCCCCGGTACGGGGATTACTGAAAAACTGTTTTTT. This codes for CASSPGTGITEKLFF.

This chain connects TRBV2 to TRBJ1-5; D ambiguous. The germline CDR1 and CDR2 sequences are SNHLY and FYNNEI. The V gene lost 4 bases and the J gene lost 8 bases, with 12 bases spanning the gap. CDR3 length: 13 amino acids. Here the CDR3 reads CASSVTGGEPQHF. CDR3 coding DNA: TGTGCCAGCAGTGTTACGGGCGGGGAGCCCCAGCATTTT.

A single count supports this clone. The rearrangement joins TRBV6-1 to TRBJ1-1, with a possible D match to TRBD1 (5 bases). Looked up from germline, CDR1 is MNHNS and CDR2 is SASEGT. The V end lost 5 bases, the J end lost 0 bases, and 10 bases lay between the germline ends. The CDR3 runs 14 residues. The CDR3 DNA reads TGTGCCAGCAGTCTTAAGACAGTGAACACTGAAGCTTTCTTT. Translating gives CASSLKTVNTEAFF.

The chain carries TRBV4-2 and TRBJ1-5; weak D call: TRBD1 (5 bases). The CDR3 covers 16 residues. The germline CDR1 and CDR2 sequences are LGHNA and YNFKEQ. Trimming shortened V by 0 bases and J by 7 bases, and 16 bases separated the two germline ends. The CDR3 protein is CASSQDPDTGGQPQHF. The DNA for the CDR3 is TGTGCCAGCAGCCAAGATCCCGACACCGGGGGGCAGCCCCAGCATTTT.

A word on this clone: One end of the junction fails to match germline, which may point to a read error. The rearrangement links TRBV7-9 to TRBJ2-3; D possibly corresponds to TRBD2 (7 bases). CDR1 is SEHNR and CDR2 is FQNEAQ in the germline V gene (reference sequence). The CDR3 consists of 12 residues. For the CDR3, the DNA is TGTGCCAGCAGCCCATCGGGGGGCTTCGCAGATTTT. It translates to CASSPSGGFADF.

The gene calls are TRBV19 and TRBJ2-1; 8 bases are shared with TRBD1. Germline V CDR1 and CDR2: LNHDA, SQIVND (reference sequence). Trimming took 7 bases from V and 4 from J; bases not matched to a gene: 9. This CDR3 region has 15 residues. The CDR3 spells CASKMQDRAYNEQFF. The CDR3 nucleotides are TGTGCCAGTAAAATGCAGGACAGGGCTTACAATGAGCAGTTCTTC.

This clone was counted once. The chain has TRBV11-2 and TRBJ2-1; a weak D match, TRBD1 (6 bases). Germline CDR1 SGHAT, CDR2 FQNNGV. The CDR3 is 15 residues long. The ends were cut back, 7 bases at V and 6 bases at J, with 19 bases in the middle. CDR3 sequence reads: CASNYRRGGANEQFF. CDR3 sequence (DNA): TGTGCCAGCAACTATCGCCGAGGGGGTGCCAATGAGCAGTTCTTC.

This clone was counted only a few times. This chain uses TRBV6-5 with TRBJ2-1; 10 bases agree with TRBD2. The CDR3 is 15 residues long. V shed 4 bases, J shed 9 bases, and the junction held 9 bases outside the gene matches. The germline CDR1 and CDR2 sequences are MNHEY and SVGAGI. The CDR3 loop reads CASSFSSGSFLEQFF. CDR3 coding DNA: TGTGCCAGCAGTTTCTCTAGCGGGAGTTTCCTTGAGCAGTTCTTC.